A single sample is the source of the 5 T cell receptor beta chains below, sequenced in a study of T cell responses to AZD1222 COVID-19 vaccine. The table came from immunoSEQ multiplex PCR; TCRdb's copy has only in-frame clones and leaves some out. The table lists 180,000 or so clones, approximately 92% of them singletons, with 1% in the top ten. The specimen comprised peripheral blood, sampled 28 days after the second dose of the MenACWY control vaccine. The receptors here all came from an adult who received the MenACWY meningococcal vaccine as a control.

The genes are TRBV6-6 and TRBJ1-5; D remains ambiguous. Trimming removed 1 base at V and 3 bases at J, with 7 bases between. The V gene's germline CDR1 is MNHNY and CDR2 SVGAGI (reference sequence). This CDR3 spans 14 amino acids. In nucleotides, the CDR3 is TGTGCCAGCAGTTACTACGGATACAATCAGCCCCAGCATTTT. The encoded protein is CASSYYGYNQPQHF.

V is TRBV6-2 or TRBV6-3 and J is TRBJ2-2, with D uncertain. Germline CDR1 and CDR2: MNHEY and SVGEGT. There are 15 residues in the CDR3. The V end was cut by 2 bases, the J end by 7 bases, with 14 bases between. CDR3 in amino acids: CASSYRYTWGGELFF. The CDR3 DNA sequence: TGTGCCAGCAGTTACCGGTATACCTGGGGCGGGGAGCTGTTTTTT.

V usage is TRBV5-6 and J usage is TRBJ1-3; the D is unclear. Trimming stripped 0 bases from V and 0 bases from J, with 10 bases between. From germline, CDR1 is SGHDT and CDR2 YYEEEE. The CDR3 is made up of 16 amino acids. The CDR3 is CASSLGLAYSGNTIYF. CDR3 coding DNA: TGTGCCAGCAGCTTGGGGTTAGCGTACTCTGGAAACACCATATATTTT.

The CDR3 sequence is CASSYAGQPQHF. CDR3 nucleotides: TGTGCCAGCAGTTATGCGGGGCAGCCCCAGCATTTT. The rearrangement uses TRBV12-3 or TRBV12-4 and TRBJ1-5; D call uncertain. This CDR3 region has 12 residues. V gave up 4 bases and J gave up 7 bases, with 8 bases separating them.

This rearrangement joins TRBV7-9 to TRBJ1-2; the match to TRBD1 covers 8 bases. The junction had 8 bases not matched to a gene; V was cut back by 5 bases and J by 3 bases. There are 15 residues in the CDR3. CDR1 and CDR2 (germline): SEHNR, FQNEAQ (reference sequence). For the CDR3, the DNA is TGTGCCAGCAGCCGGAGGGGACAGGCCGACTATGGCTACACCTTC. Translation gives CASSRRGQADYGYTF.